This T cell receptor (beta chain) emerged from a study of vaccination effects on CD4 cells after COVID-19 (dated by TCRdb to about 2022). General notes on the study: In the ViraFEST assay, PBMC were stimulated with viral peptide pools, and antigen-specific CD4+ T cell clonotypes were then identified by expansion using TCR sequencing. Two doses of either the BNT162b2 or the mRNA-1273 mRNA SARS-CoV-2 vaccine were administered to participants. Approximately 2 million PBMC per well were cultured with around 10 ug/ml peptides in IMDM containing 5% human AB serum, about 9.6 IU/ml IL-2 and gentamicin. The study compared SARS-CoV-2 spike-specific CD4+ TCR repertoires before and after mRNA vaccination in COVID-19 convalescent patients and infection-naive vaccine recipients. Altogether, around ten COVID-19 convalescent patients and several SARS-CoV-2-naive healthy vaccine recipients made up the full study. Cultures from other donors in the study were sequenced using the Oncomine TCR Beta short-read assay on an Illumina iSeq 100.

Library generation was performed with the immunoSEQ multiplex PCR assay. TCR beta CDR3 sequencing was performed on DNA from the cultured, isolated CD4+ T cells. In the paper's pipeline: Non-productive TCR sequences were discarded, and reads were trimmed to the CDR3 region, with only CDR3s of 7 or more amino acids retained. The MANAFEST web app was used to identify antigen-specific clonotypes by comparing expansion in peptide wells with expansion in reference cultures. To count as positive, a clone had to show expansion at FDR<0.05 compared with the reference and with all other wells, an odds ratio above 5, and a frequency above 0.1% in two replicate wells. Cross-reactive clonotypes were defined as significantly expanded in SARS-CoV-2 spike wells and in at least one common cold coronavirus spike condition. CDR3 similarity was assessed by Levenshtein distance with the stringdist R package, and unrooted trees were built with ape in R 3.6.1. TCRdb re-hosts the immuneACCESS table, in-frame sequences only. Its copies lack some clones; in the studies checked, an unresolved V gene accounts for under half of them, and the cause for the rest is not known. V and J calls and clone size are copied from that table; D and trimming were computed from the DNA. Present in this sample are more than 30,000 clones, about 70% of which were seen just once. The ten largest clones take up about 3.8% of the sample.

What the study reported, not specific to this receptor: Among healthy vaccine recipients, nearly all vaccine-induced clones were SARS-CoV-2 mono-reactive, and just 1 of 255 was cross-reactive with common cold coronaviruses. Both infection-induced and vaccine-induced clones contracted markedly at late post-vaccination timepoints, which is consistent with waning T cell responses. Only a small number of convalescent patients were included, and no early post-infection timepoints were available, which limited the study.

After 10 days of culture, CD4+ T cells were isolated with the EasySep CD4+ T cell isolation kit. None of the healthy vaccine recipients had a prior SARS-CoV-2 infection, which was confirmed by nucleocapsid antibody tests that came back negative both before and after vaccination. On days 3 and 7, half of the culture medium was replaced with fresh IL-2-containing medium. Each peptide stimulation condition was cultured in triplicate wells unless otherwise noted. PBMC were separated from whole blood using Ficoll-Paque Plus gradient centrifugation and were then either cryopreserved at -140C or used fresh. The QIAamp micro DNA kit was used to extract genomic DNA from the cultured CD4+ T cells. About this clone itself: There is no known antigen for this receptor. Nothing much larger sits one base from this clone, and base qualities are not available.

Cut back by 4 bases and 4 bases, the V and J ends lie 14 bases apart. The germline V gene gives CDR1 as SGHRS and CDR2 as YFSETQ. Including the terminal cysteine and phenylalanine, the CDR3 comprises 14 residues. The CDR3 DNA has 42 bases and is translated from base 1. This receptor chain uses TRBV5-1 and TRBJ1-2; the D gene lacks a confident call. The TCR comes from a human donor who received a COVID-19 vaccine. This sample comprised CD4+ T cells from PBMCs cultured without peptide, obtained before COVID-19 vaccination. In nucleotides, the sequence is TGCGCCAGCAGCCCTGACTCAACGCGCTATGGCTACACCTTC. This sequence encodes CASSPDSTRYGYTF. Supplemented by the reference TRBV5-1 and TRBJ1-2 proteins around the CDR3, the complete variable domain is KAGVTQTPRYLIKTRGQQVTLSCSPISGHRSVSWYQQTPGQGLQFLFEYFSETQRNKGNFPGRFSGRQFSNSRSEMNVSTLELGDSALYLCASSPDSTRYGYTFGSGTRLTVV.